The subject of this entry is one TCR beta chain. This entry comes from a study of blood T cell repertoires in COVID-19. At the level of the study: In each case, the material was cDNA or gDNA derived from T cells, B-cell-depleted T cells, or PBMCs.

The CDR3 consists of 15 residues. The V and J ends lost 9 bases and 6 bases, in that order; junction bases with no gene match: 14. Germline assignment: CDR1 LNHDA and CDR2 SQIVND (reference sequence). In the source study's methods: The assay estimated nucleated cells by amplifying reference gene primers. Data came from immunoSEQ multiplex PCR; TCRdb stores just in-frame clones and leaves some out. V, J and clone size reflect that table, while D and trimming were determined from the DNA. Here the sample spans a few hundred thousand clones, roughly 85% being singletons. This chain connects TRBV19 to TRBJ1-5, with 7 bases identical to TRBD1. The clonotype comes from a human donor in a cohort sampled during active COVID-19. Sequenced material: peripheral blood. CDR3 sequence: CASEGGQEFSQPQHF. CDR3 coding DNA: TGTGCCAGCGAGGGTGGACAGGAATTTAGTCAGCCCCAGCATTTT.